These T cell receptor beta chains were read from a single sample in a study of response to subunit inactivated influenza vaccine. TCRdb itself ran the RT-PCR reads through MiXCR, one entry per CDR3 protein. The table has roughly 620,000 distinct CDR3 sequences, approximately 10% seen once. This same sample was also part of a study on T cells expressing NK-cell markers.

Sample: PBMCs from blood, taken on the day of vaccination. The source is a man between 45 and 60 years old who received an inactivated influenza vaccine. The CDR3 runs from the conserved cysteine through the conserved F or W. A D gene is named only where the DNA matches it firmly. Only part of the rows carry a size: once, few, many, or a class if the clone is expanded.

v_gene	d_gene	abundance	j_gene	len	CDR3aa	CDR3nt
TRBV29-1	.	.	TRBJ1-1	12	CSWGGDATEAFF	TGCAGCTGGGGAGGGGATGCCACTGAAGCTTTCTTT
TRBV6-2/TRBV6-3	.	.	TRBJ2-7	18	CASSYSLRRRGPSYEQYF	TGTGCCAGCAGTTACTCGCTTCGCCGGCGGGGGCCTTCCTACGAGCAGTACTTC
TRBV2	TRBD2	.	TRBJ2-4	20	CASSEAGGLAPKEAKNIQYF	TGTGCCAGCAGTGAAGCTGGGGGACTAGCGCCTAAAGAGGCCAAAAACATTCAGTACTTC
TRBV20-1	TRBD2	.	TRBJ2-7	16	CSANPPGRGSSYEQYF	TGCAGTGCTAACCCCCCGGGGCGGGGGAGCTCCTACGAGCAGTACTTC
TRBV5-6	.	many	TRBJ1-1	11	CASSYLTEAFF	TGTGCCAGCAGCTATCTAACTGAAGCTTTCTTT
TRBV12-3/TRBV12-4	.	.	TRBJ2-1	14	CASSPSPRGNEQFF	TGTGCCAGCAGCCCCAGCCCTCGAGGGAACGAGCAGTTCTTC
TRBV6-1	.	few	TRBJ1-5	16	CASSLWQGRSNQPQHF	TGTGCCAGCAGCCTATGGCAGGGGAGAAGCAATCAGCCCCAGCATTTT
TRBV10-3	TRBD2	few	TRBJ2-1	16	CAIKASGTSSYNEQFF	TGTGCCATCAAAGCAAGCGGGACCAGCTCCTACAATGAGCAGTTCTTC
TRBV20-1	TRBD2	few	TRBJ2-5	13	CSGTSGVGETQYF	TGCAGTGGGACTAGCGGGGTGGGGGAGACCCAGTACTTC
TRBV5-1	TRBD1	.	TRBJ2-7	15	CASSARDRGLYEQYF	TGCGCCAGCAGCGCCCGGGACAGGGGGCTCTACGAGCAGTACTTC
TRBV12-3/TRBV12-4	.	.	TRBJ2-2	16	CASSHPGDLNTGELFF	TGTGCCAGCAGCCATCCAGGGGACCTGAACACCGGGGAGCTGTTTTTT
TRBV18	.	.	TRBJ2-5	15	CASSLLPETQETQYF	TGTGCCAGCTCACTCCTGCCGGAGACCCAAGAGACCCAGTACTTC
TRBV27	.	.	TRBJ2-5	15	CASSPHIGGGETQYF	TGTGCCAGCAGTCCCCACATTGGGGGCGGTGAGACCCAGTACTTC
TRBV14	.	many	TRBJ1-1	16	CASSQDLWGSNTEAFF	TGTGCCAGCAGCCAAGATCTTTGGGGATCTAACACTGAAGCTTTCTTT